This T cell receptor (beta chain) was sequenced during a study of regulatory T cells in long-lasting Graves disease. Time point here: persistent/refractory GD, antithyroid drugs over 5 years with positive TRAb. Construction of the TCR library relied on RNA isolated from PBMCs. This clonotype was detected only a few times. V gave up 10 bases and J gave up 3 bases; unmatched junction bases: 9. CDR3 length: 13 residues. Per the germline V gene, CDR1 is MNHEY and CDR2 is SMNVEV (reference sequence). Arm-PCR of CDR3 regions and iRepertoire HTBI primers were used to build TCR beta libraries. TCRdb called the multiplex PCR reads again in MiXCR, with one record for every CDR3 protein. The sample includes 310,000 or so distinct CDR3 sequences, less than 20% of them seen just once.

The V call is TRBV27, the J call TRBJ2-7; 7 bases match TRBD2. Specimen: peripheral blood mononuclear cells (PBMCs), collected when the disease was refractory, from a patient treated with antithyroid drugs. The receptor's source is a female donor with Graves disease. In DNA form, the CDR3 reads TGTGCCAAAGCCCGGGACTATAACTACGAGCAGTACTTC. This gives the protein CAKARDYNYEQYF.